Sequencing of this T cell receptor (beta chain) was carried out in a study of cytomegalovirus exposure and HLA in healthy donors. In its sample, this clone was seen a few times. This table comes from immunoSEQ multiplex PCR, and its TCRdb copy is limited to in-frame clones, with some not included. The data contain fewer than 250,000 clones, 86% of them singletons. Separate from the approximately 670-subject first cohort, the approximately 120-subject validation cohort was the one that the donors belonged to. Sequencing used PBMCs. The clonotype originates from a woman between 18 and 29 years old in good health and CMV-seronegative.

CDR3 nucleotide sequence: TGTGCCAGCAGTTCACTAGGAGTGTTGGGGGCTTTCTTT. Residues: CASSSLGVLGAFF. V usage is TRBV28 and J usage is TRBJ1-1; no firm D call. Deletions cut 4 bases from V and 11 bases from J, with 17 bases between. CDR1 and CDR2 (germline): MDHEN, SYDVKM. This CDR3 is 13 amino acids long.